This TCR beta chain was sequenced for a study of T cells in Graves' hyperthyroidism and ophthalmopathy. There are a few counts of this clonotype. Germline values: CDR1 SGHTA, CDR2 FQGNSA. Trimming cost V 4 bases and J 1 base; bases outside gene matches: 12. The CDR3 runs 17 residues. Amplification yielded TCR beta CDR3 regions, with RNA transcripts as the source. TCR CDR3 regions were first amplified by RT-PCR with HTBI primers. TCRdb re-called the multiplex PCR reads through MiXCR, storing one row per CDR3 protein. Of 450,000 to 600,000 distinct CDR3 sequences in the sample, around 20% were seen once.

This TCR came from a man between 40 and 49 years old with Graves' ophthalmopathy. The J gene is TRBJ1-1, the V gene TRBV7-2, with 7 bases matching TRBD1. The material sequenced was blood. CDR3 sequence reads: CASSSRYPGQQNTEAFF. CDR3 nucleotides: TGTGCCAGCAGCTCACGGTACCCGGGACAGCAGAACACTGAAGCTTTCTTT.